By sample share, the clone carrying this T cell receptor (beta chain) is medium-sized. The data derive from a study of control samples from healthy donors and cancer patients. The CDR3 length is 17 residues. Sequencing was performed with immunoSEQ multiplex PCR; in TCRdb, only in-frame clones are kept and a portion is missing. The sample records under 60,000 clones, 90% to 95% being singletons. Material: blood. The rearrangement uses TRBV21-1 and TRBJ2-7; TRBD2, the D gene given by the table, was not confirmed from the DNA. TRBV21-1 is annotated as a pseudogene. This TCR derives from a man aged 30-40 years in good health. DNA of the CDR3: TGTGCCAGAGAACCGAGTACCGTGCGGGAGTATGCCCACGAGCAGTACTTC. Its translation: CAREPSTVREYAHEQYF.